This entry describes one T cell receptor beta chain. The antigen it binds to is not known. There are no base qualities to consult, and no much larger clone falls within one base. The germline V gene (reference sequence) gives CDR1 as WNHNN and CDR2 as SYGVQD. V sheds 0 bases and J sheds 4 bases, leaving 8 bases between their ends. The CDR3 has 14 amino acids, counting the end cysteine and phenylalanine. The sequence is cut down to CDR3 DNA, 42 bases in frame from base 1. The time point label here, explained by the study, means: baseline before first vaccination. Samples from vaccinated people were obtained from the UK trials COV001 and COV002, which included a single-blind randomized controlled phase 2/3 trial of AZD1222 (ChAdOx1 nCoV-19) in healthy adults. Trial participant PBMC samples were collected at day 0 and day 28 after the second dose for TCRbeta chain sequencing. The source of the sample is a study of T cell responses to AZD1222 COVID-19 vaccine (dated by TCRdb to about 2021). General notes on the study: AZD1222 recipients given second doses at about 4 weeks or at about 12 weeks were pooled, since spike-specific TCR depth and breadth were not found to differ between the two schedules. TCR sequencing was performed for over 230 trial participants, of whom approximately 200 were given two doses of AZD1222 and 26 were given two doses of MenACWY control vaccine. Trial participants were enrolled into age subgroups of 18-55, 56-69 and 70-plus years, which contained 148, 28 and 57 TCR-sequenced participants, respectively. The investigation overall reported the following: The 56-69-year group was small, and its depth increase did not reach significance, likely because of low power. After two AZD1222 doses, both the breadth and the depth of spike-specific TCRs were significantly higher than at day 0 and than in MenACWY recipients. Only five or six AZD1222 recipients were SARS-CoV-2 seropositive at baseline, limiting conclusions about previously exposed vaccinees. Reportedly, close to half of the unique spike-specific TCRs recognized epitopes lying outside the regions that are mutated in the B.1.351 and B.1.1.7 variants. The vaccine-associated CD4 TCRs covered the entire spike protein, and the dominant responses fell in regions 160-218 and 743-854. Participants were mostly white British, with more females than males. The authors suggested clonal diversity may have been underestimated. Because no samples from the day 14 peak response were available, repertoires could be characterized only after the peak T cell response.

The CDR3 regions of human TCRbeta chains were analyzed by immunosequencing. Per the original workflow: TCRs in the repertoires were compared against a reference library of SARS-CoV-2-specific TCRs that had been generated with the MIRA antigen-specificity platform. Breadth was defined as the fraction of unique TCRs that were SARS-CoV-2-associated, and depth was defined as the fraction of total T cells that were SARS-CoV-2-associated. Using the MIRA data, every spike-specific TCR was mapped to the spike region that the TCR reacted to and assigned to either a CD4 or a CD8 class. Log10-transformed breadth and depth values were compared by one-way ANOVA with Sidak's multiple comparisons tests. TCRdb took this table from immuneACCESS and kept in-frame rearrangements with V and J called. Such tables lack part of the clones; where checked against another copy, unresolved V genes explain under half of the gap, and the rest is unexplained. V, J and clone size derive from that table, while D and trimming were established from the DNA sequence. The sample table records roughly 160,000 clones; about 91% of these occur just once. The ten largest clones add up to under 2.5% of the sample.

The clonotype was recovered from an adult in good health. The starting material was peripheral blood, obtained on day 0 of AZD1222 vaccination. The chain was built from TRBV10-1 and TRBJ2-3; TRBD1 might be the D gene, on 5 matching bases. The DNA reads TGCGCCAGCAGTGAGTCGGGCAGGGCAGATACGCAGTATTTT. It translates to CASSESGRADTQYF.